The 12 T cell receptor beta chains below come from one sample, sequenced in a study of blood T cell repertoires in COVID-19. Assay used: immunoSEQ multiplex PCR; TCRdb lists only in-frame clones, some missing. This repertoire shows 300,000 or so clones, 65% to 90% found once; its top ten account for 8.5% to 12%. The sequenced sample was PBMCs or T cells enriched from blood (not recorded which). Every receptor here comes from a woman in her late teens or twenties who had recovered from COVID-19.

This chain links TRBV6-1 with TRBJ1-6; no firm D call. The V and J ends lost 3 bases and 7 bases respectively, with 7 bases between them. CDR3 length: 13 amino acids. Germline CDR1 MNHNS, CDR2 SASEGT. For the CDR3, the DNA is TGTGCCAGCAGTGATTTGTCAAATTCACCCCTCCACTTT. Its translation is CASSDLSNSPLHF.

The chain has TRBV4-1 and TRBJ2-3; D is possibly TRBD1 (6 bases). V was shortened by 4 bases and J by 4 bases, with 18 bases between the two germline ends. CDR1 and CDR2 (germline): MGHRA, YSYEKL. The CDR3 length is 16 residues. This chain's CDR3 is CASSPGRAGAADTQYF. In DNA form, the CDR3 reads TGCGCCAGCAGCCCAGGACGAGCAGGGGCCGCAGATACGCAGTATTTT.

The rearrangement joins TRBV7-8 to TRBJ1-1; D not certain. The CDR3 length is 11 residues. The V gene's germline CDR1 is SGHVS and CDR2 FQNEAQ. Between the trimmed V and J ends, which lost 5 bases and 5 bases, there was a span of 6 bases. CDR3 nucleotides: TGTGCCAGCAGCATTAAAACTGAAGCTTTCTTT. The encoded protein is CASSIKTEAFF.

The chain carries TRBV19 and TRBJ1-1; D unclear. The CDR3 totals 14 residues. The germline gives CDR1 LNHDA, CDR2 SQIVND (reference sequence). V lost 5 bases to trimming and J lost 3 bases, with 13 bases between them. In DNA, the CDR3 is TGTGCCAGTAGTCTAGGAGCATTATACACTGAAGCTTTCTTT. Translated, it gives CASSLGALYTEAFF.

In its sample, this clone was seen once. The V call is TRBV7-8, the J call TRBJ1-1; D unresolved. Trimming left V 1 base short and J 3 bases short, with 15 bases between. The CDR3 contains 16 residues. In germline, CDR1 is SGHVS, CDR2 FQNEAQ. CDR3 amino acids: CASSLGWPWWYTEAFF. The CDR3 region has the DNA TGTGCCAGCAGCTTAGGATGGCCATGGTGGTACACTGAAGCTTTCTTT.

J is TRBJ1-2 and V is TRBV5-1; TRBD1 matches 7 bases. This CDR3 is 15 amino acids long. CDR1 and CDR2 from the germline V gene are SGHRS and YFSETQ. The J segment lost 8 bases and the V segment lost 1 base, leaving 11 bases of the junction unmatched. This CDR3 is CASSLSVGQEGGYTF. The CDR3, as DNA: TGCGCCAGCAGCTTGTCTGTCGGACAGGAGGGGGGCTACACCTTC.

In this sample, this clone turned up many times. V usage is TRBV29-1 and J usage is TRBJ2-5; 14 bases map to TRBD2. Germline V gives CDR1 SQVTM, CDR2 ANQGSEA. The CDR3 runs to 15 residues. The ends lost 5 bases at V and 4 bases at J; junction bases unmatched: 6. The CDR3 is CSVSGLAGGGETQYF. The CDR3 nucleotides read TGCAGCGTTTCTGGACTAGCGGGGGGCGGAGAGACCCAGTACTTC.

The J gene is TRBJ2-1, the V gene TRBV9; TRBD2 is a possible D gene (6 bases). Germline loops: CDR1 SGDLS, CDR2 YYNGEE. Trimming cost V 0 bases and J 5 bases, with 18 bases left between them. The CDR3 runs 17 residues. The CDR3 DNA sequence: TGTGCCAGCAGCGTAGAAGGTTGGGGGGTCGCGGACAATGAGCAGTTCTTC. Its protein product is CASSVEGWGVADNEQFF.

The chain recombines TRBV29-1 with TRBJ1-3, with D perhaps TRBD1 (5 bases). This CDR3 spans 14 amino acids. Germline CDR1 SQVTM, CDR2 ANQGSEA. V dropped 2 bases and J dropped 0 bases, with 8 bases sitting between them. CDR3 sequence (DNA): TGCAGCGTTGAACAGGGAAACTCTGGAAACACCATATATTTT. Translating gives CSVEQGNSGNTIYF.

The chain joins TRBV30 to TRBJ1-2, with D hard to call. Germline lookup yields CDR1 GTSNPN and CDR2 SVGIG (reference sequence). This CDR3 is built from 13 residues. V was clipped by 3 bases and J by 7 bases, with 15 bases between them. CDR3 DNA: TGTGCCTGGAGCCCCCGTGGCAGAAGTGGCTACACCTTC. Protein product: CAWSPRGRSGYTF. Drawing the rest from reference TRBV30 and TRBJ1-2, the complete variable domain is SQTIHQWPATLVQPVGSPLSLECTVEGTSNPNLYWYRQAAGRGLQLLFYSVGIGQISSEVPQNLSASRPQDRQFILSSKKLLLSDSGFYLCAWSPRGRSGYTFGSGTRLTVV.

The V gene is TRBV6-1, the J gene TRBJ2-3; D gene unclear. V lost 1 base and J lost 2, with 10 bases in between. The CDR3 covers 15 residues. CDR1 and CDR2 from the germline V gene are MNHNS and SASEGT. The CDR3 sequence is CASSEEDKYTDTQYF. The CDR3 nucleotides read TGTGCCAGCAGTGAAGAAGACAAATACACAGATACGCAGTATTTT.

The chain uses TRBV5-4 and TRBJ2-5; possibly TRBD1 for D (6 bases). Germline CDR1 is SGHNT and CDR2 is YYREEE (reference sequence). Trimming cost V 4 bases and J 5 bases, with 12 bases left between them. The CDR3 runs to 13 residues. CDR3 in DNA: TGTGCCAGCAGCCCACAGGGATCCGAGACCCAGTACTTC. Amino acid sequence: CASSPQGSETQYF.